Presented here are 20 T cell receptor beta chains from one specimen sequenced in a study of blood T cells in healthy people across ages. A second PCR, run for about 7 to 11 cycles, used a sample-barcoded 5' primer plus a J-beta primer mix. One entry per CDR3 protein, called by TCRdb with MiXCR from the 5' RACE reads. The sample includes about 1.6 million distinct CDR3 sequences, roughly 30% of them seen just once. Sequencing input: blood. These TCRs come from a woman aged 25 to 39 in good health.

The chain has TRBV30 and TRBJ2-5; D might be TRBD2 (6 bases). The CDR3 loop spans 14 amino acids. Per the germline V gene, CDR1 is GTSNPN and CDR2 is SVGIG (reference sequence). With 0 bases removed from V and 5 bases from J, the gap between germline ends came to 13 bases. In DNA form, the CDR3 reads TGTGCCTGGAGTGTACGTCGGGGGATGGAGACCCAGTACTTC. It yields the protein CAWSVRRGMETQYF.

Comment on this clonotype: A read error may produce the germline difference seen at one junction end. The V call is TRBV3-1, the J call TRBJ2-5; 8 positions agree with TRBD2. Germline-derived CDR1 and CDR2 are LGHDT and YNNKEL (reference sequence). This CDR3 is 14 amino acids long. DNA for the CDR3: TGTGTCAGCAGCCCCGCGGGGGGACAAGAGACCCAGTACTTC. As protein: CVSSPAGGQETQYF.

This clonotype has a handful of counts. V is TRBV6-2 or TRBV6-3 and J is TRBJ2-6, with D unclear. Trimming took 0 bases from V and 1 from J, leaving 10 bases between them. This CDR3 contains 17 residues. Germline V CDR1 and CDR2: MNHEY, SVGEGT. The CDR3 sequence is CASSYSRMRSGANVLTF. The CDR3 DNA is TGTGCCAGCAGTTACTCGAGGATGCGTTCTGGGGCCAACGTCCTGACTTTC.

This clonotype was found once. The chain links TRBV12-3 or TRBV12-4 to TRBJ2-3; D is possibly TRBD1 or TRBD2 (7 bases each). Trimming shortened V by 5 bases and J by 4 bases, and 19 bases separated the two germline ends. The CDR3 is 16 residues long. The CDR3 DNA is TGTGCCAGCAGTCGACACAGCAGGGGGGGCGCAGATACGCAGTATTTT. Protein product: CASSRHSRGGADTQYF.

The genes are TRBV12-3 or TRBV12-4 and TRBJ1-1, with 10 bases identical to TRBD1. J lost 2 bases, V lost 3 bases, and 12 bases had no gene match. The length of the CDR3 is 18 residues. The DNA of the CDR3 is TGTGCCAGCAGTTTGGGGAGACAGGGGGCAGTCGGTAACACTGAAGCTTTCTTT. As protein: CASSLGRQGAVGNTEAFF.

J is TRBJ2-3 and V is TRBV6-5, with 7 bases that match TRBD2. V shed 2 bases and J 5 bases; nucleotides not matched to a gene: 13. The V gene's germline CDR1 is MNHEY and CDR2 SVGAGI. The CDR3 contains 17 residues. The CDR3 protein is CASSYPVGGRGVDTQYF. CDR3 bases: TGTGCCAGCAGTTACCCCGTGGGCGGGAGAGGTGTAGATACGCAGTATTTT.

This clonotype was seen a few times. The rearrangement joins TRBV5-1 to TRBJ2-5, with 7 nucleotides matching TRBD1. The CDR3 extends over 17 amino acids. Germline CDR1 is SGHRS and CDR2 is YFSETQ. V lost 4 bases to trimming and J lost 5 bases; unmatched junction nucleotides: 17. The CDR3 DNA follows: TGCGCCAGCAGCGGGGGTGGGGACAGCTCTCGGCGGGAGACCCAGTACTTC. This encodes CASSGGGDSSRRETQYF.

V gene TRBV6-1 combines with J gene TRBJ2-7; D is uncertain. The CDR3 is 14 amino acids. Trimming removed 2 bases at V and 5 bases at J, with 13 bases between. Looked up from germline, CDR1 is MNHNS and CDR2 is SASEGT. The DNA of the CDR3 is TGTGCCAGCAGTGAATATTCGACCGGCAACGAGCAGTACTTC. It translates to CASSEYSTGNEQYF.

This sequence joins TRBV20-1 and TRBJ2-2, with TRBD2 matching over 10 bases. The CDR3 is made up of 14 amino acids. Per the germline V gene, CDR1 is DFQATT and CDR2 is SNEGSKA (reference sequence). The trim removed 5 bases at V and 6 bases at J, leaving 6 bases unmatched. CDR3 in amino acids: CSAGRLAGAGELFF. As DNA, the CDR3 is TGCAGTGCTGGCAGGCTAGCGGGAGCCGGGGAGCTGTTTTTT.

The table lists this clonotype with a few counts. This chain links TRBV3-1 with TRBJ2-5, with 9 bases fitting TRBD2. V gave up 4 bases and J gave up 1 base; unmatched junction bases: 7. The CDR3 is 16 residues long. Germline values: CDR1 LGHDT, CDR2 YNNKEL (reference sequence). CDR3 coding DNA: TGTGCCAGCAGCCTGCCTAGCGGGGTTAGCCAAGAGACCCAGTACTTC. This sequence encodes CASSLPSGVSQETQYF.

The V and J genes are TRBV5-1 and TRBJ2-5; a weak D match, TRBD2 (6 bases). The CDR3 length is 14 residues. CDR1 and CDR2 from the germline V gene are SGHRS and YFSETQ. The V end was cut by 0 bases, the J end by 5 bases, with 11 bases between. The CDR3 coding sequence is TGCGCCAGCAGCTTGGGACTAGAAAAGGAGACCCAGTACTTC. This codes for CASSLGLEKETQYF.

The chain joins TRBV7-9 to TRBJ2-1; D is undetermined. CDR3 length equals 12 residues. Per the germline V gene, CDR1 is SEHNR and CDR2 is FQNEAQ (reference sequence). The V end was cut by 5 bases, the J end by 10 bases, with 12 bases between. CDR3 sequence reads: CASSADGLEQFF. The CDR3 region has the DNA TGTGCCAGCAGCGCGGACGGCCTGGAGCAGTTCTTC.

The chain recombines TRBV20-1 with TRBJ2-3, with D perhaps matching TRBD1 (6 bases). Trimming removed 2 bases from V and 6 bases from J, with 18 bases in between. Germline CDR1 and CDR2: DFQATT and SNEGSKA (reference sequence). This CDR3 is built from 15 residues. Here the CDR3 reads CSARKGTLRPDTQYF. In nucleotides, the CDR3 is TGCAGTGCTAGAAAGGGGACATTGCGGCCCGATACGCAGTATTTT.

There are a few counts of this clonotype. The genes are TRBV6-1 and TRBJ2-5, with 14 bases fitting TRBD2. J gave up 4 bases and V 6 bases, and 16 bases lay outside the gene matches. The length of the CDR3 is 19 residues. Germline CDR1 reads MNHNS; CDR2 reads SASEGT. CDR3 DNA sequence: TGTGCCAGCAGAGATATGGGGACTAGCGGGGGATACCGGGGAGAGACCCAGTACTTC. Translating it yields CASRDMGTSGGYRGETQYF.

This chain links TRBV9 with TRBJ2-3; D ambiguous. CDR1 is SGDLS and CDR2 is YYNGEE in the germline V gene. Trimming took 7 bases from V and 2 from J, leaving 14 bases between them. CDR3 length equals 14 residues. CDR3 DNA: TGTGCCAGCGGCGCCTTCGGAACCACAGATACGCAGTATTTT. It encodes CASGAFGTTDTQYF. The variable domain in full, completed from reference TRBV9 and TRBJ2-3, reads DSGVTQTPKHLITATGQRVTLRCSPRSGDLSVYWYQQSLDQGLQFLIQYYNGEERAKGNILERFSAQQFPDLHSELNLSSLELGDSALYFCASGAFGTTDTQYFGPGTRLTVL.

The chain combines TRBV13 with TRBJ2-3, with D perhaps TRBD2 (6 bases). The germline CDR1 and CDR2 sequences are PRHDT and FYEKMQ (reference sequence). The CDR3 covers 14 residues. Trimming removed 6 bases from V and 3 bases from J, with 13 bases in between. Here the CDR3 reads CASRVIAATDTQYF. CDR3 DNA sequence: TGTGCCAGCAGGGTTATAGCGGCTACAGATACGCAGTATTTT.

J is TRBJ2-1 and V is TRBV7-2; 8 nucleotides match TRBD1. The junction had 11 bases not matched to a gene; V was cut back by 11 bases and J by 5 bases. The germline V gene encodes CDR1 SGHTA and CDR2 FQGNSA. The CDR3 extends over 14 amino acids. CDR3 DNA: TGTGCCGGCAACTCCCGGGACAGGAACAATGAGCAGTTCTTC. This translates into CAGNSRDRNNEQFF. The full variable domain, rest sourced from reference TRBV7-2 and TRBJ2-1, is GAGVSQSPSNKVTEKGKDVELRCDPISGHTALYWYRQSLGQGLEFLIYFQGNSAPDKSGLPSDRFSAERTGGSVSTLTIQRTQQEDSAVYLCAGNSRDRNNEQFFGPGTRLTVL.

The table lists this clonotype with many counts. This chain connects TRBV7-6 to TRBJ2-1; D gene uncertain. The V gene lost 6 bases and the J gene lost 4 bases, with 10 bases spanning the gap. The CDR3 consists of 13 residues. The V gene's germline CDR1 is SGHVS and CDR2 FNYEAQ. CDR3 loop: CASRLDGYNEQFF. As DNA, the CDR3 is TGTGCCAGCAGGCTTGACGGATACAATGAGCAGTTCTTC.

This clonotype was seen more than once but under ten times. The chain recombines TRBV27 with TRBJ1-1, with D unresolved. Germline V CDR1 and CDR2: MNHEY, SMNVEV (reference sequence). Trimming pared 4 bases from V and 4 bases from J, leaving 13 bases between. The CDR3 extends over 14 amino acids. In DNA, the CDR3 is TGTGCCAGCAGTTCCGCGGGGTCGGTCACTGAAGCTTTCTTT. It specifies CASSSAGSVTEAFF.

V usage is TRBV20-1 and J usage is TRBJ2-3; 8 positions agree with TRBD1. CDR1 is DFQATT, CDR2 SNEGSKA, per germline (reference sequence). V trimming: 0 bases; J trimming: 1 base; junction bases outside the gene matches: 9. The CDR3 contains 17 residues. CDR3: CSARDTRGQGGTDTQYF. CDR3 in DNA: TGCAGTGCTAGAGATACCCGCGGACAGGGAGGCACAGATACGCAGTATTTT.